Listed below are T cell receptor beta chains from one sample, sequenced in a study of CD8 T cells in Susac syndrome. TCRdb itself ran the immunoSEQ multiplex PCR reads through MiXCR, one entry per CDR3 protein. The table has approximately 120,000 distinct CDR3 sequences, around 95% seen once; the top ten hold roughly 0.091%. Sequenced input: CD4+ T cells from PBMCs. The origin of the receptors is a human donor in good health. Each CDR3 is given with its conserved first and last residue. Each record gives: clone size, J gene, D gene, CDR3 length, V gene, CDR3 DNA, CDR3 protein. D genes are given only for firm matches. Clone size is not always given. Where it is, it says once, few, many or a class for expanded clones.

>-|TRBJ2-2|-|14|TRBV30
TGTGCCTGGAGTCGACAGACGAACACCGGGGAGCTGTTTTTT
CAWSRQTNTGELFF
>once|TRBJ2-2|-|15|TRBV7-2
TGTGCCAGCAGCTTAGTGGCCCCAAACACCGGGGAGCTGTTTTTT
CASSLVAPNTGELFF
>-|TRBJ1-5|-|13|TRBV6-6
TGTGCCAGCTTGGGTACGGGCAATCAGCCCCAGCATTTT
CASLGTGNQPQHF
>-|TRBJ2-7|TRBD2|14|TRBV5-1
TGCGCCAGCAGCTTGACTAGCGGGAACCACGAGCAGTACTTC
CASSLTSGNHEQYF
>-|TRBJ2-1|-|15|TRBV2
TGTGCCAGCCTTAGACGTGGGGCAGGTTGGGATGAGCAGTTCTTC
CASLRRGAGWDEQFF
>-|TRBJ2-2|TRBD2|15|TRBV7-2
TGTGCCAGCAGCGCAGGACTAGCGCTGACCGGGGAGCTGTTTTTT
CASSAGLALTGELFF
>-|TRBJ2-7|-|13|TRBV14
TGTGCCAGCAGCCGAATGACAGGAGGGGAGCAGTACTTC
CASSRMTGGEQYF
>-|TRBJ2-3|-|15|TRBV12-3/TRBV12-4
TGTGCCAGCAGCCCGACTAGAACTAGCACAGATACGCAGTATTTT
CASSPTRTSTDTQYF
>few|TRBJ1-2|-|12|TRBV6-4
TGTGCCAGCAGTGACAGGGGTGGCGGCTACACCTTC
CASSDRGGGYTF
>-|TRBJ2-3|-|12|TRBV20-1
TGCAGTGCTAAAGGGGGAGCAGATACGCAGTATTTT
CSAKGGADTQYF
>once|TRBJ1-1|-|11|TRBV29-1
TGCAGCGTGACACAGACCACTGAAGCTTTCTTT
CSVTQTTEAFF
>once|TRBJ2-1|-|14|TRBV29-1
TGCAGCGTTGAACGGACAGACAACTACAATGAGCAGTTCTTC
CSVERTDNYNEQFF
>-|TRBJ2-5|-|13|TRBV29-1
TGCAGCGTAAACCCCAGGGTTGGGGAGACCCAGTACTTC
CSVNPRVGETQYF
>-|TRBJ2-1|TRBD2|14|TRBV5-1
TGCGCCAGCAGGTCCGGGACTAGTTGGGATGAGCAGTTCTTC
CASRSGTSWDEQFF
>-|TRBJ2-3|-|15|TRBV7-9
TGTGCCAGCAGTTATACTCGCGGAATCACAGATACGCAGTATTTT
CASSYTRGITDTQYF
>-|TRBJ2-7|TRBD1|13|TRBV20-1
TGCAGTGTCGGGACAGGGCGTGGGTACGAGCAGTACTTC
CSVGTGRGYEQYF
>-|TRBJ1-5|TRBD1|15|TRBV5-6
TGTGCCAGCAGCTTGGGACAGGGGATCGTTCAGCCCCAGCATTTT
CASSLGQGIVQPQHF
>-|TRBJ2-1|TRBD2|15|TRBV10-1
TGCGCCAGCAGCGCCGGGACTAGCGGGATCCGGGGGCAGTTCTTC
CASSAGTSGIRGQFF